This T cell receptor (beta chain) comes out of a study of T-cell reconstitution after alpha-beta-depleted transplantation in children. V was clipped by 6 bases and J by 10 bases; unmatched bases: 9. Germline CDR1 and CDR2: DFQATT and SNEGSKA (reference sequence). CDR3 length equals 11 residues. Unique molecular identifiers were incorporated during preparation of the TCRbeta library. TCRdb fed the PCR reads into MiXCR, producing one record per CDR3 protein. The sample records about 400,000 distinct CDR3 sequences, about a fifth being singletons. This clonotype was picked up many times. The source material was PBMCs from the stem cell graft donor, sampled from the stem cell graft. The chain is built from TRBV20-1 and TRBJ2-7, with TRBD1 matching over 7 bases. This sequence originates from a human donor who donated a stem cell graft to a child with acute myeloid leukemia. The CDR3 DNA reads TGCAGTGCGGCTCCGGGACAGCCCCAGTACTTC. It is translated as CSAAPGQPQYF.